The 21 T cell receptor beta chains reported below all come from one sample, sequenced in a study of cytomegalovirus exposure and HLA in healthy donors. The PCR ran on 60 Vbeta and 13 Jbeta primers. Assay used: immunoSEQ multiplex PCR; TCRdb lists only in-frame clones, some missing. Found here are approximately 220,000 clones, around three quarters of them singletons; the top ten hold roughly 16%. What was sequenced was PBMCs. All receptors come from a man aged 40-49 years in good health and CMV-seronegative.

In DNA form, the CDR3 reads TGCGCCAGCAGCTTGGGGGCAGGTAACAATGAGCAGTTCTTC. As protein: CASSLGAGNNEQFF. The chain recombines TRBV5-1 with TRBJ2-1, with D uncertain. This CDR3 contains 14 residues. Germline loops: CDR1 SGHRS, CDR2 YFSETQ. Trimming pared 0 bases from V and 5 bases from J, leaving 9 bases between.

The J gene is TRBJ2-3, the V gene TRBV5-4; the D is unclear. Germline V gene data show CDR1 as SGHNT and CDR2 as YYREEE (reference sequence). There are 13 residues in the CDR3. V was trimmed by 4 bases and J by 4 bases, leaving 10 bases between them. The CDR3 bases are TGTGCCAGCAGCATCTCCCTCGCAGATACGCAGTATTTT. Translated: CASSISLADTQYF.

This clone was seen once. The genes are TRBV10-1 and TRBJ1-1, with D perhaps matching TRBD1 (5 bases). The germline V and J ends were trimmed by 6 bases and 4 bases, with 27 bases remaining between them. The CDR3 spans 18 residues. Germline CDR1 is WNHNN and CDR2 is SYGVQD (reference sequence). CDR3 bases: TGCGCCAGCAGCCGTCGAGACGCACCCAGGGTGGGGGGCACTGAAGCTTTCTTT. Protein sequence: CASSRRDAPRVGGTEAFF.

V usage is TRBV10-3 and J usage is TRBJ1-1, with D maybe TRBD1 (5 bases). V was pared by 2 bases and J by 2 bases, with 9 bases between. CDR1 is ENHRY and CDR2 is SYGVKD in the germline V gene. The CDR3 length is 14 residues. The CDR3 reads CAISEPDRNTEAFF. DNA of the CDR3: TGTGCCATCAGTGAGCCTGACAGAAACACTGAAGCTTTCTTT.

The chain uses TRBV5-6 and TRBJ1-1, with a possible D match to TRBD1 (6 bases). Trimming left V 6 bases short and J 5 bases short, with 14 bases between. The CDR3 totals 13 residues. The germline gives CDR1 SGHDT, CDR2 YYEEEE. CDR3 loop: CASTTGMGTEAFF. CDR3 nucleotides: TGTGCCAGCACCACAGGGATGGGAACTGAAGCTTTCTTT.

V gene TRBV28 combines with J gene TRBJ1-2; 7 bases are a match to TRBD1. The CDR3 consists of 14 residues. Unmatched junction bases numbered 10, after V lost 6 bases and J lost 6 bases. Germline V gene sequence: CDR1 MDHEN, CDR2 SYDVKM. The CDR3 nucleotides read TGTGCCAGCAGCCTCACAGGGGCTTTCCATGGCTACACCTTC. Translated, it gives CASSLTGAFHGYTF.

This chain links TRBV9 with TRBJ1-2; possibly TRBD1 for D (6 bases). V shed 4 bases and J shed 4 bases, with 17 bases lying between them. Germline CDR1 reads SGDLS; CDR2 reads YYNGEE. The CDR3 runs 15 residues. CDR3 in DNA: TGTGCCAGCAGCCCAAACGTTGGACAGCGCTATGGCTACACCTTC. Protein sequence: CASSPNVGQRYGYTF.

The rearrangement links TRBV6-5 to TRBJ2-5, with D perhaps TRBD2 (6 bases). Trimming took off 5 bases at V and 5 bases at J, with 15 bases between the two ends. Germline V lookup: CDR1 MNHEY, CDR2 SVGAGI. The CDR3 loop spans 14 amino acids. Here the CDR3 reads CASSETWGDETQYF. CDR3 nucleotides: TGTGCCAGCAGTGAGACTTGGGGGGACGAGACCCAGTACTTC.

This clone was found once. The chain is built from TRBV7-2 and TRBJ1-2, with TRBD1 matching over 8 bases. The V gene's germline CDR1 is SGHTA and CDR2 FQGNSA. Germline trimming cut 3 bases from V and 0 bases from J; bases unmatched to any gene: 6. The CDR3 is 16 amino acids. CDR3 nucleotides: TGTGCCAGCAGCTTGAACAGGGGGGGAGCTAACTATGGCTACACCTTC. It is translated as CASSLNRGGANYGYTF.

The V gene is TRBV11-2, the J gene TRBJ2-1, with 9 nucleotides matching TRBD1. Germline assignment: CDR1 SGHAT and CDR2 FQNNGV. The CDR3 covers 15 residues. The V and J ends lost 5 bases and 3 bases, in that order; junction bases with no gene match: 5. CDR3 region: CASSPDRGLYNEQFF. CDR3 nucleotide sequence: TGTGCCAGCAGCCCGGACAGGGGACTCTACAATGAGCAGTTCTTC.

This clone was detected a few times. The V gene is TRBV19, the J gene TRBJ2-2; tentative D call: TRBD2 (7 bases). This CDR3 has 16 residues. CDR1 and CDR2 (germline): LNHDA, SQIVND (reference sequence). Trimming stripped 5 bases from V and 6 bases from J, with 19 bases between. The CDR3 region has the DNA TGTGCCAGTAGTGCTTTACTTACAGGGAGGGCCGGGGAGCTGTTTTTT. Protein: CASSALLTGRAGELFF.

This clone was counted a single time. The chain links TRBV2 to TRBJ1-5; 8 nucleotides align to TRBD1. Germline V CDR1 and CDR2: SNHLY, FYNNEI. This CDR3 is built from 16 residues. V trimming: 4 bases; J trimming: 2 bases; junction bases outside the gene matches: 7. CDR3 residues: CASSGLQTGGNQPQHF. CDR3 DNA sequence: TGTGCCAGCAGTGGACTACAGACAGGGGGCAATCAGCCCCAGCATTTT.

This chain links TRBV7-2 with TRBJ2-2; D perhaps matches TRBD2 (5 bases). This CDR3 is built from 15 residues. V was pared by 5 bases and J by 2 bases, with 12 bases between. CDR1 is SGHTA and CDR2 is FQGNSA in the germline V gene. CDR3 region: CASSLERANTGELFF. CDR3 coding DNA: TGTGCCAGCAGCCTCGAGAGGGCCAACACCGGGGAGCTGTTTTTT.

This chain joins TRBV7-8 and TRBJ2-3, with D possibly matching TRBD2 (5 bases). CDR1 and CDR2 (germline): SGHVS, FQNEAQ. Trimming pared 1 base from V and 4 bases from J, leaving 15 bases between. The CDR3 is made up of 16 amino acids. The CDR3 DNA follows: TGTGCCAGCAGCTTAGTGGGCGGGTACCTTCCAGATACGCAGTATTTT. It is translated as CASSLVGGYLPDTQYF. The full variable domain, completed using reference TRBV7-8 and TRBJ2-3, is GAGVSQSPRYKVAKRGQDVALRCDPISGHVSLFWYQQALGQGPEFLTYFQNEAQLDKSGLPSDRFFAERPEGSVSTLKIQRTQQEDSAVYLCASSLVGGYLPDTQYFGPGTRLTVL.

The genes are TRBV6-1 and TRBJ1-5; D ambiguous. CDR3 length: 12 amino acids. Germline V gene data show CDR1 as MNHNS and CDR2 as SASEGT. Trimming took off 9 bases at V and 2 bases at J, with 8 bases between the two ends. The CDR3 loop is CASSGGNQPQHF. The CDR3 nucleotides read TGTGCCAGTTCTGGAGGCAATCAGCCCCAGCATTTT.

This chain links TRBV5-6 with TRBJ1-5; 8 nucleotides agree with TRBD1. Germline lookup yields CDR1 SGHDT and CDR2 YYEEEE. The length of the CDR3 is 15 residues. V lost 0 bases, J lost 7 bases, and 6 bases stayed unmatched. For the CDR3, the DNA is TGTGCCAGCAGCTTGGGAGGGACAGGACCACAGCCCCAGCATTTT. As protein: CASSLGGTGPQPQHF.

The chain uses TRBV2 and TRBJ1-2; D is perhaps TRBD1 (6 bases). The germline V and J ends were trimmed by 5 bases and 2 bases, with 12 bases remaining between them. CDR3 length: 14 amino acids. Germline CDR1 and CDR2: SNHLY and FYNNEI. CDR3 residues: CASSTGRGNYGYTF. In nucleotides, the CDR3 is TGTGCCAGCAGTACGGGTAGGGGGAACTATGGCTACACCTTC.

The J gene is TRBJ2-1, the V gene TRBV15; 10 positions agree with TRBD1. The CDR3 has 15 residues. Germline V CDR1 and CDR2: LNHNV, YYDKDF (reference sequence). V dropped 3 bases and J dropped 9; count of bases not matched to a gene: 8. The CDR3 reads CATSRPGTGVIEQFF. In DNA form, the CDR3 reads TGTGCCACCAGCAGGCCCGGGACAGGGGTTATTGAGCAGTTCTTC.

The chain uses TRBV5-6 and TRBJ2-7, with 7 nucleotides matching TRBD1. Germline-derived CDR1 and CDR2 are SGHDT and YYEEEE. The CDR3 contains 14 residues. Losses at the gene ends were 2 bases for V and 0 bases for J; bases not matched to a gene: 2. In nucleotides, the CDR3 is TGTGCCAGCAGCTTCGGGACAGCCTCCTACGAGCAGTACTTC. Protein sequence: CASSFGTASYEQYF. Full variable domain (remainder filled in from reference TRBV5-6 and TRBJ2-7): DAGVTQSPTHLIKTRGQQVTLRCSPKSGHDTVSWYQQALGQGPQFIFQYYEEEERQRGNFPDRFSGHQFPNYSSELNVNALLLGDSALYLCASSFGTASYEQYFGPGTRLTVT.

This sequence joins TRBV7-2 and TRBJ1-5, with 7 bases lining up with TRBD1. The trim removed 5 bases at V and 7 bases at J, leaving 8 bases unmatched. This CDR3 contains 14 residues. Germline values: CDR1 SGHTA, CDR2 FQGNSA. CDR3 in amino acids: CASSTRQGTQPQHF. The DNA of the CDR3 is TGTGCCAGCAGCACCCGACAGGGAACCCAGCCCCAGCATTTT.

The chain employs TRBV28 and TRBJ2-7; D is possibly TRBD2 (5 bases). CDR3 size: 12 residues. The germline V gene encodes CDR1 MDHEN and CDR2 SYDVKM. V shed 8 bases and J shed 3 bases, with 11 bases lying between them. CDR3 DNA sequence: TGTGCCAGCCGGAGGCAGTACTACGAGCAGTACTTC. Amino acids: CASRRQYYEQYF.